Below are 15 T cell receptor beta chains sequenced from a single sample in a study of T cell changes during pregnancy in multiple sclerosis. Only in-frame clones appear in the TCRdb table, and some are missing; sequencing was by immunoSEQ multiplex PCR. The data hold tens of thousands of clones, with approximately 91% observed a single time. The material sequenced was CD4+ T cells from peripheral blood mononuclear cells, taken in the second trimester of pregnancy. The receptors here all came from a female donor with multiple sclerosis, enrolled in a pregnancy study.

The V call is TRBV5-1, the J call TRBJ2-2, with D tentatively TRBD1 (5 bases). The CDR3 is 14 residues long. V was clipped by 1 base and J by 1 base, with 5 bases between them. Germline V CDR1 and CDR2: SGHRS, YFSETQ. The CDR3 region is CASSLTGNTGELFF. The CDR3 DNA follows: TGCGCCAGCAGCTTGACAGGGAACACCGGGGAGCTGTTTTTT.

The rearrangement joins TRBV19 to TRBJ1-4; 7 nucleotides agree with TRBD1. The CDR3 extends over 19 amino acids. Germline values: CDR1 LNHDA, CDR2 SQIVND (reference sequence). J lost 0 bases, V lost 0 bases, and 10 bases had no gene match. CDR3 in DNA: TGTGCCAGTAGTATAGATGCGGCAGGGGGAGGCACAACTAATGAAAAACTGTTTTTT. Encoded protein: CASSIDAAGGGTTNEKLFF.

V and J are TRBV6-4 and TRBJ1-1; 12 bases are a match to TRBD1. Germline CDR1 MRHNA, CDR2 SNTAGT. This CDR3 is built from 13 residues. With V trimmed by 6 bases and J by 6 bases, 2 bases remained unmatched. CDR3 protein: CASRGQGAAEAFF. The CDR3, as DNA: TGTGCCAGCAGGGGACAGGGGGCCGCTGAAGCTTTCTTT.

The V call is TRBV5-1, the J call TRBJ1-1; 7 bases line up with TRBD1. After removal of 1 base from V and 4 bases from J, the junction contained 22 bases not matched to a gene. The CDR3 loop spans 20 amino acids. Germline V gene lookup returns CDR1 SGHRS and CDR2 YFSETQ. The CDR3 DNA follows: TGCGCCAGCAGCTTGAAATCCGGGACAGTATTGCAGTTGGGGAGCACTGAAGCTTTCTTT. Protein sequence: CASSLKSGTVLQLGSTEAFF.

This rearrangement joins TRBV7-8 to TRBJ1-3; D gene uncertain. Trimming took off 7 bases at V and 1 base at J, with 5 bases between the two ends. The CDR3 runs 12 residues. Germline lookup yields CDR1 SGHVS and CDR2 FQNEAQ. The DNA of the CDR3 is TGTGCCAGCACCCCATCTGGAAACACCATATATTTT. The encoded protein is CASTPSGNTIYF.

The chain carries TRBV6-6 and TRBJ1-1; 10 bases are a match to TRBD1. Trimming removed 10 bases from V and 5 bases from J; junction bases left unmatched: 7. The CDR3 has 13 amino acids. Per germline, CDR1 MNHNY and CDR2 SVGAGI (reference sequence). The CDR3 is CATSGTGETEAFF. Here the CDR3 DNA reads TGTGCCACCTCCGGGACAGGGGAAACTGAAGCTTTCTTT.

The CDR3 bases are TGTGCCAGCAGTCTATTCCCTTACAAGGGGGGGCGGACCTACGAGCAGTACTTC. This translates into CASSLFPYKGGRTYEQYF. The chain couples TRBV2 to TRBJ2-7; possible D gene TRBD2, 7 bases. The CDR3 has 18 residues. V lost 5 bases and J 2 bases, leaving 25 bases between the germline ends. The germline V gene has CDR1 SNHLY and CDR2 FYNNEI.

This clone has just one count. The chain combines TRBV29-1 with TRBJ2-1; 10 bases map to TRBD1. In germline, CDR1 is SQVTM, CDR2 ANQGSEA. The CDR3 loop spans 12 amino acids. J gave up 9 bases and V 5 bases, and 4 bases lay outside the gene matches. In nucleotides, the CDR3 is TGCAGCGTTAGGACAGGGGGGATTGAGCAGTTCTTC. It translates to CSVRTGGIEQFF.

This chain uses TRBV18 with TRBJ1-2; weak D call: TRBD1 (5 bases). The CDR3 runs 16 residues. Germline V gene data show CDR1 as KGHSH and CDR2 as LQKENI. V was clipped by 4 bases and J by 4 bases, with 19 bases between them. The CDR3 sequence: CASSRQRDSRTYGYTF. The CDR3 DNA follows: TGTGCCAGCTCACGACAAAGGGACTCACGGACCTATGGCTACACCTTC.

The rearrangement joins TRBV12-5 to TRBJ2-7; 8 bases agree with TRBD1. The CDR3 has 14 amino acids. V was clipped by 7 bases and J by 7 bases; unmatched bases: 12. In germline, CDR1 is LGHNT, CDR2 FRNRAP. The DNA of the CDR3 is TGTGCTAGTGCCACCTTGGACAGGGCCTCAGAGCAGTACTTC. As protein: CASATLDRASEQYF.

The rearrangement uses TRBV5-1 and TRBJ2-1, with D perhaps matching TRBD2 (6 bases). Trimming took off 1 base at V and 6 bases at J, with 14 bases between the two ends. This CDR3 is 15 amino acids long. The germline V gene has CDR1 SGHRS and CDR2 YFSETQ. The CDR3 DNA reads TGCGCCAGCAGCTTGAATCCGGGAGAGGTCAATGAGCAGTTCTTC. It yields the protein CASSLNPGEVNEQFF.

CDR3 amino acids: CAWSVPGGSTDTQYF. Written as DNA, the CDR3 is TGTGCCTGGAGTGTACCTGGCGGCAGCACAGATACGCAGTATTTT. V and J are TRBV30 and TRBJ2-3; D is ambiguous. CDR1 is GTSNPN and CDR2 is SVGIG in the germline V gene (reference sequence). The CDR3 covers 15 residues. The V gene lost 0 bases and the J gene lost 0 bases, with 10 bases spanning the gap.

This rearrangement joins TRBV27 to TRBJ2-6, with TRBD2 matching 7 bases. The germline gives CDR1 MNHEY, CDR2 SMNVEV (reference sequence). This CDR3 is built from 17 residues. V lost 6 bases, J lost 0 bases, and 8 bases stayed unmatched. The CDR3 nucleotides are TGTGCCAGCAGCCCTTTTGGCGGGGGCTCTGGGGCCAACGTCCTGACTTTC. Its protein is CASSPFGGGSGANVLTF.

This chain joins TRBV7-2 and TRBJ1-5, with TRBD1 matching over 7 bases. This CDR3 is built from 13 residues. Germline V CDR1 and CDR2: SGHTA, FQGNSA. Trimming cost V 4 bases and J 5 bases; bases outside gene matches: 2. The CDR3 region has the DNA TGTGCCAGCAGCTACAGGGGCGATCAGCCCCAGCATTTT. This sequence encodes CASSYRGDQPQHF.

There are a few counts of this clone. The V call is TRBV19, the J call TRBJ1-2; D possibly corresponds to TRBD1 (5 bases). From germline, CDR1 is LNHDA and CDR2 SQIVND (reference sequence). CDR3 size: 16 residues. V lost 7 bases and J lost 2, with 20 bases in between. For the CDR3, the DNA is TGTGCCAGTACCGTCTACTACCCTGGACACAACTATGGCTACACCTTC. Translating it yields CASTVYYPGHNYGYTF.